These T cell receptor beta chains were read from a single sample in a study of identical twins. TCRdb reprocessed the 5' RACE reads with MiXCR, giving one entry per CDR3 protein. The sample records some 590,000 distinct CDR3 sequences, just under 10% being singletons. The same sample was also studied in work on yellow fever vaccine responses in identical twins.

The sequenced sample was PBMCs. The receptor set was obtained from a woman aged 18-29 years in good health. Each CDR3 is given with its conserved first and last residue. A D gene is named only where the DNA matches it firmly. Some rows have no size entry. The others give once, few or many, or a class for an expanded clone.

j_call	v_call	d_call	clone_size	cdr3_aa	cdr3_nt
TRBJ2-7	TRBV4-2	-	many	CASSHTAEPYEQYF	TGTGCCAGCAGCCATACAGCGGAGCCCTACGAGCAGTACTTC
TRBJ2-7	TRBV20-1	TRBD1	-	CSARDLGTARSYEQYF	TGCAGTGCTAGAGATCTCGGGACAGCCCGGTCCTACGAGCAGTACTTC
TRBJ1-4	TRBV27	TRBD1	many	CASSPQGKSRKLFF	TGTGCCAGCAGCCCACAGGGGAAGTCCCGAAAACTGTTTTTT
TRBJ2-3	TRBV12-5	TRBD2	many	CASALAGVRADTQYF	TGTGCTAGTGCCTTAGCGGGAGTGAGGGCAGATACGCAGTATTTT
TRBJ2-1	TRBV11-2	TRBD2	many	CASSLIPGTSGSSYNEQFF	TGTGCCAGCAGCTTGATCCCCGGGACTAGCGGGAGCTCCTACAATGAGCAGTTCTTC
TRBJ2-5	TRBV7-2	-	many	CASSPTMETQYF	TGTGCCAGCAGCCCTACAATGGAGACCCAGTACTTC
TRBJ2-1	TRBV7-9	-	few	CASSAVRGREANNEQFF	TGTGCCAGCAGCGCCGTAAGGGGGCGGGAGGCAAACAATGAGCAGTTCTTC
TRBJ2-3	TRBV4-1	TRBD1	-	CASSRGVRDRGIELADTQYF	TGCGCCAGCAGCCGAGGGGTCCGGGACAGGGGGATAGAGCTGGCAGATACGCAGTATTTT
TRBJ2-3	TRBV11-2	-	few	CASSLDFAAGPYDTQYF	TGTGCCAGCAGCTTAGATTTCGCGGCAGGGCCGTATGATACGCAGTATTTT
TRBJ2-7	TRBV29-1	TRBD2	many	CSVPGLADYEQYF	TGCAGCGTTCCGGGACTAGCGGACTACGAGCAGTACTTC
TRBJ2-7	TRBV27	-	many	CASGSSMGLLYEQYF	TGTGCCAGCGGTAGTAGCATGGGGCTGCTCTACGAGCAGTACTTC
TRBJ2-3	TRBV7-2	TRBD2	-	CASSRRTSGNTDTQYF	TGTGCCAGCAGCAGACGGACTAGCGGAAACACAGATACGCAGTATTTT
TRBJ2-2	TRBV5-1	TRBD1	many	CASSPIPTGSTGELFF	TGCGCCAGCAGCCCTATACCGACAGGGAGCACCGGGGAGCTGTTTTTT
TRBJ1-4	TRBV15	TRBD1	many	CATSRGQEKEKLFF	TGTGCCACCAGCAGGGGACAGGAGAAAGAAAAACTGTTTTTT
TRBJ2-1	TRBV7-7	-	many	CASSLVWGDNEQFF	TGTGCTAGCAGCTTAGTGTGGGGAGACAATGAGCAGTTCTTC
TRBJ2-6	TRBV7-2	-	many	CASSPRSGANVLTF	TGTGCCAGCAGTCCGCGCTCTGGGGCCAACGTCCTGACTTTC
TRBJ2-7	TRBV5-1	-	-	CASTPGGGAGRGQYF	TGCGCCAGCACCCCTGGAGGAGGAGCGGGCCGGGGGCAGTACTTC
TRBJ2-7	TRBV7-2	-	few	CASSFTDSGEQYF	TGTGCCAGCAGCTTCACGGATTCGGGCGAGCAGTACTTC
TRBJ1-6	TRBV20-1	-	-	CSASRPTGSPLHF	TGCAGTGCTAGCAGGCCGACGGGTTCACCCCTCCACTTT
TRBJ1-5	TRBV6-1	TRBD1	many	CASRGTGNQPQHF	TGTGCCAGCAGGGGGACAGGGAATCAGCCCCAGCATTTT
TRBJ2-5	TRBV18	TRBD1	-	CASSRGQAETQYF	TGTGCCAGCTCTCGGGGACAGGCGGAGACCCAGTACTTC
TRBJ2-1	TRBV5-1	TRBD2	few	CASSVGSGRVNEQFF	TGCGCCAGCAGCGTGGGGTCCGGGAGGGTCAATGAGCAGTTCTTC
TRBJ1-5	TRBV15	-	once	CATSALQGSGNQPQHF	TGTGCCACCAGCGCGCTCCAGGGATCTGGCAATCAGCCCCAGCATTTT
TRBJ2-7	TRBV7-2	-	many	CASSDEYEQYF	TGTGCCAGCAGCGACGAATACGAGCAGTACTTC
TRBJ2-1	TRBV5-6	TRBD1	few	CASSLNPMTGLQFF	TGTGCCAGCAGCCTGAACCCCATGACAGGGCTGCAGTTCTTC
TRBJ2-2	TRBV5-8	TRBD1	few	CASSFTTGGFIGELFF	TGTGCCAGCAGCTTCACGACAGGGGGCTTCATCGGGGAGCTGTTTTTT
TRBJ2-1	TRBV2	-	many	CASTAVARNEQFF	TGTGCCAGCACAGCAGTAGCGAGGAATGAGCAGTTCTTC
TRBJ2-7	TRBV12-3/TRBV12-4	TRBD2	many	CASSPTGTSGTEQYF	TGTGCCAGCAGTCCAACCGGGACTAGCGGGACCGAGCAGTACTTC
TRBJ1-6	TRBV2	TRBD1	-	CASTRDRADSPLHF	TGTGCCAGCACCCGCGACAGGGCGGACTCACCCCTCCACTTT
TRBJ2-7	TRBV20-1	TRBD1	many	CSARAPRGGRDEQYF	TGCAGTGCTAGAGCCCCCCGAGGGGGCAGGGACGAGCAGTACTTC
TRBJ2-7	TRBV6-1	TRBD2	many	CASSLGLAAFYEQYF	TGTGCCAGCAGCCTGGGACTAGCGGCCTTCTACGAGCAGTACTTC
TRBJ2-3	TRBV6-1	TRBD2	few	CASSPGLAGGVGTQYF	TGTGCCAGCAGTCCCGGACTAGCGGGAGGTGTGGGTACGCAGTATTTT
TRBJ1-2	TRBV12-3/TRBV12-4	-	few	CASSHTMHYGYTF	TGTGCCAGCAGCCACACGATGCACTATGGCTACACCTTC
TRBJ1-3	TRBV5-1	-	-	CASSLEAGSGNTIYF	TGCGCCAGCAGCTTGGAGGCAGGGTCAGGAAACACCATATATTTT
TRBJ2-7	TRBV6-5	-	-	CASSYSVGSGNEQYF	TGTGCCAGCAGTTACTCCGTGGGGTCGGGGAACGAGCAGTACTTC
TRBJ2-3	TRBV4-3	-	few	CASSLNKVTDTQYF	TGCGCCAGCAGCCTCAATAAGGTCACAGATACGCAGTATTTT
TRBJ1-2	TRBV6-1	-	few	CASSDWDKGYTF	TGTGCCAGCAGTGACTGGGATAAAGGCTACACCTTC
TRBJ2-5	TRBV18	-	-	CASARGHGETQYF	TGTGCCAGCGCCAGGGGCCACGGGGAGACCCAGTACTTC
TRBJ1-3	TRBV9	-	many	CASSVSGNTIYF	TGTGCCAGCAGCGTCTCTGGAAACACCATATATTTT
TRBJ2-7	TRBV27	TRBD2	-	CASSSQTPMAGDGYEQYF	TGTGCCAGCAGTTCCCAGACCCCTATGGCGGGAGACGGGTACGAGCAGTACTTC
TRBJ2-1	TRBV7-2	-	few	CASSSGTYDNEQFF	TGTGCCAGCAGCTCCGGGACGTATGACAATGAGCAGTTCTTC
TRBJ2-7	TRBV27	TRBD1	many	CASSSKRQGPSYEQYF	TGTGCCAGCAGTTCTAAGCGACAGGGACCATCCTACGAGCAGTACTTC
TRBJ2-5	TRBV10-3	-	many	CAISEDSSLHEYF	TGTGCCATCAGTGAAGACAGCTCACTCCACGAGTACTTC
TRBJ2-1	TRBV20-1	-	few	CSAWASTETYNEQFF	TGCAGTGCTTGGGCTAGCACTGAAACCTACAATGAGCAGTTCTTC
TRBJ2-3	TRBV27	TRBD2	-	CASSPLAGGITDTQYF	TGTGCCAGCAGTCCTTTAGCGGGAGGGATCACAGATACGCAGTATTTT
TRBJ1-1	TRBV29-1	-	many	CSVARAGKTEAFF	TGCAGCGTTGCCAGGGCAGGGAAGACTGAAGCTTTCTTT
TRBJ2-2	TRBV5-1	-	-	CASRETVKVGNTGELFF	TGCGCCAGCAGGGAAACCGTGAAAGTGGGAAACACCGGGGAGCTGTTTTTT
TRBJ2-7	TRBV20-1	-	-	CSARDPQGRSYEQYF	TGCAGTGCTAGAGATCCCCAGGGCCGCTCCTACGAGCAGTACTTC
TRBJ2-6	TRBV12-3/TRBV12-4	TRBD1	few	CASSLGGDRVYSGANVLTF	TGTGCCAGCAGTTTAGGTGGGGACAGGGTCTACTCTGGGGCCAACGTCCTGACTTTC